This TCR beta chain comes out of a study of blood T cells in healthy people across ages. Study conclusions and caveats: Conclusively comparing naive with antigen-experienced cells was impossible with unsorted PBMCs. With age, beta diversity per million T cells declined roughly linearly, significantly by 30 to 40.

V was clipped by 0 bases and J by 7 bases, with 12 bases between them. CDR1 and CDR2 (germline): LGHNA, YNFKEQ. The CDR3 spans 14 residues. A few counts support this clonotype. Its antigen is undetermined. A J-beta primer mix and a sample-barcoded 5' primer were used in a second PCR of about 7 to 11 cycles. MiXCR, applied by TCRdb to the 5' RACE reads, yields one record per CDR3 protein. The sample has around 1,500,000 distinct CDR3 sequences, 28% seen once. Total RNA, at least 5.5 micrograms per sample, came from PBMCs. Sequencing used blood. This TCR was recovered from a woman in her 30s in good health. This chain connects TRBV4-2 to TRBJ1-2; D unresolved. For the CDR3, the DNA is TGTGCCAGCAGCCAAGAGGCTCCCGGGTTTGGCTACACCTTC. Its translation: CASSQEAPGFGYTF.